This T cell receptor beta chain was profiled in a study of blood T cell repertoires in COVID-19. This CDR3 is 16 amino acids long. Germline-derived CDR1 and CDR2 are LNHDA and SQIVND (reference sequence). The V gene end was trimmed by 6 bases and the J gene end by 7 bases; junction bases not matched to a gene: 8. In this sample, this clone turned up a few times. This table comes from immunoSEQ multiplex PCR, and its TCRdb copy is limited to in-frame clones, with some not included. Here the sample spans around 270,000 clones, approximately 86% being singletons. The source of this sequence is a woman aged 55-69 years with COVID-19, enrolled during active disease. Sequences were obtained from peripheral blood. This chain connects TRBV19 to TRBJ2-1, with 14 bases matching TRBD2. The CDR3 bases are TGTGCCAGTAGACAGACCGGGACTAGCGGGAGAAATGAGCAGTTCTTC. It translates to CASRQTGTSGRNEQFF.